The sequence of this TCR beta chain was determined in a study of blood T cell repertoires in COVID-19. Study background: Sources were T cells, B-cell-depleted T cells, or PBMCs; the material itself was cDNA or gDNA.

Germline V gene sequence: CDR1 LGHNA, CDR2 YSLEER. V was cut by 1 base and J by 0 bases, with 13 bases left in between. The CDR3 is made up of 17 amino acids. Using immunoSEQ multiplex PCR, the repertoire was profiled, and TCRdb retains in-frame clones only, with some absent. The sample holds about 150,000 clones, around 84% seen once. This sequence was found in a woman aged 45 to 65 with acute or convalescent COVID-19. The source material was peripheral blood. The rearrangement links TRBV4-3 to TRBJ1-3; D ambiguous. This CDR3 is CASSQGSHRSSGNTIYF. The CDR3 bases are TGCGCCAGCAGCCAAGGGTCTCATAGGAGCTCTGGAAACACCATATATTTT.